This TCR beta chain was documented in a study of T-cell reconstitution after alpha-beta-depleted transplantation in children. Whole-study findings and limits: Diversity of TCRbeta at day 60 was high in some patients, arising from surviving recipient T cells and thymic progenitors.

Trimming removed 4 bases from V and 0 bases from J; junction bases left unmatched: 11. This CDR3 is 18 amino acids long. From germline, CDR1 is ENHRY and CDR2 SYGVKD. Unique molecular identifiers featured in how the TCRbeta library was prepared. TCRdb independently ran MiXCR on the PCR reads; one entry per CDR3 protein. The sample shows 75,000 to 80,000 distinct CDR3 sequences, roughly 20% of them seen only once. This clonotype was recorded a few times. What it binds is unknown. The clonotype originates from a male patient aged 2-10 years who had a stem cell transplant for acute lymphoblastic leukemia, so the T cells may come from the graft donor. The J gene is TRBJ2-5, the V gene TRBV10-3, with 10 bases matching TRBD2. This specimen consisted of PBMCs, mostly from graft donor cells, obtained 360 days after TCRalphabeta/CD19-depleted stem cell transplant. CDR3 bases: TGTGCCATCAGTGCTGCCGTCAGGCTAGCGGGAGACCAAGAGACCCAGTACTTC. This gives the protein CAISAAVRLAGDQETQYF.